This T cell receptor (beta chain) is drawn from a study of cytomegalovirus exposure and HLA in healthy donors (dated by TCRdb to about 2017). About the full investigation: An earlier analysis of 587 of the donors reported 250 to 350 Gb of sequence data and 117 million unique TCR beta sequences from around 200 million T cells. Approximately 310 gigabases of sequencing data and some 85 million unique TCR sequences were included in an early release covering about 700 HLA-typed donors. Of the 300 to 500 genotyped donors, 80% to 90% were placed in the genetic ancestry cluster associated with self-reported Caucasian donors. The study was designed to test whether signatures of past pathogen exposure could be identified by cataloging public T cell receptors. The study used immunosequencing to profile the T cell repertoires of about 670 subjects and linked those repertoires to cytomegalovirus serostatus. A separate validation cohort of some 130 different subjects was used in addition to the approximately 610-subject first cohort. High-throughput TCR immunosequencing, statistical association of individual TCRs with disease status, and machine learning were combined to predict cytomegalovirus infection status. A later analysis re-examined previously published TCR beta repertoires from about 700 donors and added high-resolution HLA genotyping to investigate patterns of TCR occurrence. Rather than using new phenotypic data, the later analysis identified candidate immune exposures from TCR beta sequences and from how often those sequences occurred across donors. An earlier analysis of around 580 of the donors used high-throughput TCR beta sequencing to judge whether each TCR beta V gene segment behaved as functional or pseudogenic. Donor age, sex, ethnicity and CMV serostatus were collected together with the repertoire data. A later genetic analysis took genome-wide SNP genotypes for about 55% of the 666 donors and used that subset as a discovery cohort. All discovery cohort repertoires had been generated using a single sequencing platform. Both class I and class II loci were covered by HLA typing, at four-digit resolution. The number of donors typed differed by locus, with roughly 629-640 for A, B, C, DRB1 and DQB1, around 520 for DQA1, under 610 for DPA1, and under 490 for DPB1. Four to six DR-DQ haplotypes were handled as single units for association and clustering, since linkage in the cohort was strong. Among about 410 genotyped donors of the cohort, an average of approximately 240,000 unique TCR beta nucleotide sequences was sequenced per donor, of which about 18% were non-productive. Overall study results and their limits: A later analysis reported that several top co-occurrence clusters appeared linked to parvovirus B19, influenza, CMV and Epstein-Barr virus. According to a later genetic analysis, donors in an Asian-associated ancestry cluster had fewer N-insertions in productive TCRs than the approximately 700-donor mean. A later analysis associated 17,000 or so TCR beta sequences with specific HLA alleles at a false discovery rate of 0.05. Only TCR beta chains were sequenced in this cohort, and the absence of alpha or paired-chain data limited detectable features. According to a later analysis, TCR association rates differed among HLA loci, with DRB1 alleles showing the most associated TCRs and HLA-C alleles showing the fewest. Because counts were too low, seventeen rarely observed V segments, including chromosome 9 orphons, were excluded from the earlier analysis of around 590 of the donors. The study listed 164 TCR beta chains as associated with cytomegalovirus. The 87-base-pair reads could not distinguish some IMGT-functional V segments, including TRBV6-2 and TRBV6-3, so those segments were excluded. A later analysis found that most CMV-associated TCR beta chains appeared HLA-restricted, with HLA associations seemingly driven largely by CMV exposure. In an earlier analysis of some 640 of the donors, most TCR beta V segments were observed in productive rearrangements about 90% or about 30% of the time, broadly matching IMGT annotations. In a later analysis, HLA-associated TCR beta chains showed more clonal expansion and lower generation probabilities than non-associated chains that were equally common. A few of the identified cytomegalovirus-associated TCR beta chains were confirmed in vitro to be specific for cytomegalovirus antigens. Linkage disequilibrium might explain the correlated functional status among segregating V segments, but an unknown experimental factor could not be excluded. An association between a missense DCLRE1C variant and V-gene and J-gene trimming of TCR beta chains was found in a later genetic analysis and replicated in an independent cohort. The authors suggested that the approach could potentially be extended to other disease states and immunological phenotypes. The sequencing pipeline was judged likely to have produced a cluster of highly shared sequence variants as a technical artifact. Most TCR sequences were seen in very few donors, while some public TCRs were found in many individuals. When HLA alleles, especially DR and DQ, strongly co-occurred, attributing TCR associations to individual alleles was difficult. Immune exposure information for the cohort was limited to CMV serostatus. The presence/absence analyses assumed that sequencing depth was roughly uniform across donors, and that assumption may not be true. Because some donors lacked HLA typing at each locus, the association tests relied only on the typed subset. A further reported finding was that TCR beta sequences accurately predicted the HLA-A and HLA-B alleles for most subjects in the first cohort. In both the original and validation cohorts, the classifier was reported to diagnose cytomegalovirus status with high specificity and sensitivity.

Library preparation was by the immunoSEQ multiplex PCR assay. A mixture of 60 forward primers for TCR Vbeta segments and 13 reverse primers for TCR Jbeta segments was used in the multiplex PCR. Amplification of the CDR3 region of rearranged TCR beta genes was performed with a multiplex PCR assay on genomic DNA. The amplified TCR beta libraries were sequenced on the Illumina HiSeq System as 87-base-pair reads. The authors' pipeline ran thus. In a later analysis, tens of millions of unique TCR beta chains were counted across the 500 to 850 repertoires, and roughly 10 million of these chains were shared by at least two donors. Raw reads were error-corrected and collapsed into unique sequences with a nearest-neighbor algorithm that merged closely related sequences to remove PCR and sequencing errors. Alignment of CDR3 sequences to IMGT reference sequences was used to assign V, D and J gene segments. For a sequence to be retained, at least a six-nucleotide match to both a V gene segment and a J gene segment was required. Rearrangements were classified as productive when the CDR3 lacked stop codons and remained in frame with V and J, and all other rearrangements were classified as non-productive. CDR3 was defined by IMGT convention, running from the second conserved V-encoded cysteine to the conserved J-encoded phenylalanine. The earlier analysis of a few hundred of the donors excluded sequences that lacked an unambiguous match to a single V gene segment. An earlier analysis of several hundred of the donors classified V segments as functional when productive rearrangements were above 56.7% and as segregating when the standard deviation between donors was above 5%. A statistical classification framework was built for diagnosing cytomegalovirus status from the catalog of TCR beta chain sequences. A later analysis assigned V and J genes by comparing TCR nucleotide sequences with IMGT/GENE-DB human TR gene sequences. In a later analysis, CDR3 sequences and most-parsimonious VDJ recombination scenarios were assigned using the TCRdist pipeline. In a later analysis, each TCR beta chain was defined by its CDR3 amino acid sequence together with its V-gene family, and reads lacking a unique V-gene family were excluded. In a later analysis, approximately 590 highly shared, low-generation-probability nucleotide sequences were removed to address suspected cross-contamination and a sequencing artifact. A later analysis calculated a clonal expansion index for each public chain from normalized within-repertoire ranks of inferred template counts. A later analysis computed generation probabilities with a VDJ recombination model fitted to out-of-frame rearrangements, and checked the results against IGoR. In a later analysis, TCR-TCR, TCR-HLA and TCR-CMV co-occurrence was scored with hypergeometric tests, and a repertoire-size bias correction was applied to TCR pairs. In a later analysis, false discovery rates were estimated by permuting HLA or CMV assignments 20 times. In a later analysis, co-occurring TCRs were grouped using DBSCAN, and TCRdist sequence similarity was added for clustering within HLA-allele-positive subsets. Co-occurrence clustering excluded repertoires with fewer than 30,000 or more than 120,000 public chains, plus five with anomalous nucleotide sharing. TCRdb stores this immuneACCESS table with in-frame sequences only. Part of the clones is absent; in the studies checked, under half of the shortfall reflects unresolved V genes, and no reason is known for the rest. V and J calls and clone size are those listed in that table; D and trimming were worked out from the DNA. This sample gives roughly 140,000 clones in total; about 82% of them show up just once. Together, the top ten hold roughly 3.5% of the sample.

The cohort was made up of about 610 healthy bone marrow donors. At the time of sampling, every cohort member was nominally healthy, though immune exposures that went unrecorded were likely present. The donor was CMV seronegative and belonged to the group of more than 300 seronegative cohort members. A peripheral blood sample was provided by each donor, and peripheral blood mononuclear cells were used for TCR beta sequencing. The Qiagen DNeasy Blood Extraction Kit was used to extract genomic DNA from the blood cell samples. In the case of this clone: What this receptor recognizes is not known. Per-base qualities were not stored, and no clone one base away is much larger.

The germline V gene (reference sequence) yields SEHNR for CDR1 and FQNEAQ for CDR2. The CDR3 measures 13 amino acids from cysteine to phenylalanine. Just the 39-base CDR3 DNA is kept, in frame starting at base 1. Deletion took 2 bases off V and 4 bases off J, with a span of 6 bases between the germline ends. Rearrangement joined TRBV7-9 to TRBJ1-5; the D gene is perhaps TRBD1, from 6 matching bases. The sequence was collected from a male donor in good health and CMV-seronegative. The sequencing sample was made of PBMCs. The bases are TGTGCCAGCAGCTTAACAGGGAATCAGCCCCAGCATTTT. Translated, this is CASSLTGNQPQHF.